This TCR beta chain was documented in a study of CD8+ T cells in alopecia areata. Study-level background: Among treated patients, oral tofacitinib was administered at 5 to 10 mg twice daily. General study points: Scalp data also include sequences from resident alphabeta T cells of normal skin. Scalp lesions, especially in alopecia totalis/universalis, had higher clonality than normal scalp.

Once RNA had been extracted, it was reverse transcribed into cDNA to act as the sequencing template. Profiled with immunoSEQ multiplex PCR; TCRdb holds only in-frame clones, not every one. The data show 150,000 to 200,000 clones, with 50% to 70% seen just once and about 1.3% held by the top ten. This CDR3 spans 16 amino acids. The germline V and J ends were trimmed by 4 bases and 1 base, with 16 bases remaining between them. Germline V gene lookup returns CDR1 MNHNS and CDR2 SASEGT. About this clone itself: Its antigen is currently unknown.

Treatment specified: oral pan-JAK inhibitor, 5-10 mg twice daily. Peripheral blood, together with lesional scalp punch biopsies, was collected from alopecia areata patients. The sequenced sample was CD4+ T cells sorted from blood, obtained at week 49, from a patient treated with tofacitinib. The V and J genes are TRBV6-1 and TRBJ1-1, with a possible D match to TRBD1 (6 bases). This sequence was found in a human donor with alopecia areata. CDR3: CASSAATTGANTEAFF. The CDR3, as DNA: TGTGCCAGCAGTGCTGCAACGACAGGCGCGAACACTGAAGCTTTCTTT.